The 3 T cell receptor beta chains in this list originate from one sample, sequenced in a study of T cell responses to AZD1222 COVID-19 vaccine. Produced via immunoSEQ multiplex PCR; TCRdb's table is partial and in-frame only. Among nearly 90,000 clones listed, roughly 86% were seen once. Sequences were derived from peripheral blood, sampled on day 0 of AZD1222 vaccination. All receptors derive from an adult in good health.

This clone came up a few times. The chain couples TRBV10-1 to TRBJ2-1; 8 bases fit TRBD2. The germline V gene encodes CDR1 WNHNN and CDR2 SYGVQD (reference sequence). The V gene end was trimmed by 3 bases and the J gene end by 12 bases; junction bases not matched to a gene: 13. This CDR3 is 15 amino acids long. In nucleotides, the CDR3 is TGCGCCAGCAGTGATGGGGCTAGCGGGTTTCTGGGGCAGTTCTTC. Protein sequence: CASSDGASGFLGQFF.

This clone was counted once. The chain employs TRBV28 and TRBJ1-6; weak D call: TRBD1 (5 bases). In germline, CDR1 is MDHEN, CDR2 SYDVKM. Trimming stripped 8 bases from V and 0 bases from J, with 8 bases between. This CDR3 comprises 14 residues. CDR3 sequence (DNA): TGTGCCAGCCAGGGAATCTCCTATAATTCACCCCTCCACTTT. Translation gives CASQGISYNSPLHF.

V gene TRBV19 combines with J gene TRBJ2-2; D is unresolved. Germline loops: CDR1 LNHDA, CDR2 SQIVND (reference sequence). V lost 3 bases and J 6 bases, leaving 11 bases between the germline ends. CDR3 size: 14 residues. The CDR3 is CASSISPAAGELFF. The DNA of the CDR3 is TGTGCCAGTAGTATTTCCCCTGCGGCCGGGGAGCTGTTTTTT.